The clone carrying this TCR delta chain rates as medium-sized. Its cognate antigen is unknown. This specimen comes from a study of Vδ1+ human thymocytes. Study results and caveats: Despite high sort purity, about 20% of thymic T cell receptor delta sequences were Vdelta2. Thymic TRG and TRD repertoires appeared highly polyclonal, with Gaussian CDR3 length distributions.

RNA was extracted from the cells and then reverse transcribed. Pooled V-gene forward primers with one constant-region reverse primer generated the CDR3 amplicons by multiplex PCR. TCRdb re-processed the multiplex PCR reads using CATT. The sample shows some 25,000 delta-chain clones, about 7% of them seen only once. J lost 2 bases, V lost 0 bases, and 6 bases had no gene match. Germline V gene lookup returns CDR1 GEAIGNYY and CDR2 EKD. This CDR3 has 18 residues. The receptor comes from a girl under three years old who had congenital heart surgery. The chain recombines TRDV2 with TRDJ3; 7 nucleotides align to TRDD3. Sample: Vdelta1+ gamma-delta thymocytes from the thymus. Subset defined: FACS-sorted CD3+ TCRalphabeta- TCRVdelta1+ TCRVdelta2- thymocytes. For the CDR3, the DNA is TGTGCCTGTGACACCCCTGGGGGCTGGACCTGGGACACCCGACAGATGTTTTTC. As protein: CACDTPGGWTWDTRQMFF.